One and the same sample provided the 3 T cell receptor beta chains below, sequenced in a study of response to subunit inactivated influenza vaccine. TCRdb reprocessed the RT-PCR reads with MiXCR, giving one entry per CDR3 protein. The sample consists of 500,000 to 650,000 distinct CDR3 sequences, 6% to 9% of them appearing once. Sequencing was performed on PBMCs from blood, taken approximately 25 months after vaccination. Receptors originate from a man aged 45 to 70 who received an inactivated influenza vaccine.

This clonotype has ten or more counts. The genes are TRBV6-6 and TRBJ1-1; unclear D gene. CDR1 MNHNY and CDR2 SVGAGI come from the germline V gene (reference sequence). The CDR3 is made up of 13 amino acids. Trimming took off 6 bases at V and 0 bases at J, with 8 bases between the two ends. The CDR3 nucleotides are TGTGCCAGCAGGAGAGACCTGAACACTGAAGCTTTCTTT. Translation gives CASRRDLNTEAFF.

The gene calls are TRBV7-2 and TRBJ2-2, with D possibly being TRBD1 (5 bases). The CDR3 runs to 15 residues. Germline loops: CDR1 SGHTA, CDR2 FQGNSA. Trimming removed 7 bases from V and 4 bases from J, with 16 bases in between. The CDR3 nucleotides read TGTGCCAGCACCCGACGATGGGGCAGCACCGGGGAGCTGTTTTTT. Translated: CASTRRWGSTGELFF. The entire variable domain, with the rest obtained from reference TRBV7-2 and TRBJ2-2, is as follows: GAGVSQSPSNKVTEKGKDVELRCDPISGHTALYWYRQSLGQGLEFLIYFQGNSAPDKSGLPSDRFSAERTGGSVSTLTIQRTQQEDSAVYLCASTRRWGSTGELFFGEGSRLTVL.

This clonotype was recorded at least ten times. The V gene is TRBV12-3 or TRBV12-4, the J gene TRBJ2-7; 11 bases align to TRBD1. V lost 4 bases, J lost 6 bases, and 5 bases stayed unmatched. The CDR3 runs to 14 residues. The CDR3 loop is CASSSRTGGPEQYF. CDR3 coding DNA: TGTGCCAGCAGTTCCCGGACAGGGGGCCCCGAGCAGTACTTC.